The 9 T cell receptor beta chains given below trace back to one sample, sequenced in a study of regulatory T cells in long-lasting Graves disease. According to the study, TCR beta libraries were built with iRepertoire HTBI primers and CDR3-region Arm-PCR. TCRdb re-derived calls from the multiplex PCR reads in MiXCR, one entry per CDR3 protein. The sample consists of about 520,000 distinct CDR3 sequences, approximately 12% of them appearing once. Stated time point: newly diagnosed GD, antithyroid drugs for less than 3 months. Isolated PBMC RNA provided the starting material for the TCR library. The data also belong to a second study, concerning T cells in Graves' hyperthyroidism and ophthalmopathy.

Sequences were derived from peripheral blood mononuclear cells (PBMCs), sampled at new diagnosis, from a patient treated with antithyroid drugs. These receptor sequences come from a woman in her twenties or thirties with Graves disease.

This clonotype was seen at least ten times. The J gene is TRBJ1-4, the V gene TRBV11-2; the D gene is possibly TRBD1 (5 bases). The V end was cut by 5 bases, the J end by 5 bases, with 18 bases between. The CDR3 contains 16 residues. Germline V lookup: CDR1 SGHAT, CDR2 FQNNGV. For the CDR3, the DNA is TGTGCCAGCAGCCCCTTAAAGGGGCAGTTCAATGAAAAACTGTTTTTT. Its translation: CASSPLKGQFNEKLFF.

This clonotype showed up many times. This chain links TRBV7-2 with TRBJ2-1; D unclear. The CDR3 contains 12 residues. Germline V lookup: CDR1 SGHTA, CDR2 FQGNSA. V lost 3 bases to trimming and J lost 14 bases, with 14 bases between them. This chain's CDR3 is CASSFLLGTKFF. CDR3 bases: TGTGCCAGCAGCTTTTTACTGGGTACCAAGTTCTTC.

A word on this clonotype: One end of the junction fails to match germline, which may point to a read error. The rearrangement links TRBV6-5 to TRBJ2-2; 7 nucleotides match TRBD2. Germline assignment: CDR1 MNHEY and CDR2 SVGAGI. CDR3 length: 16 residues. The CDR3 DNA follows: TGTGCCGGCAGTTATCTTGGACTAGTATCAATCGGGGAGCTGTTTTTT. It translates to CAGSYLGLVSIGELFF.

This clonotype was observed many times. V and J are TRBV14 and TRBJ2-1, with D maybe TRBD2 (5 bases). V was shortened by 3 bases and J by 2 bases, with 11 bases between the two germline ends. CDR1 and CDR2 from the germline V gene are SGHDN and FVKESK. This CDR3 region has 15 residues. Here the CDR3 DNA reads TGTGCCAGCAGCCAGACCCGGACTCCCTACAATGAGCAGTTCTTC. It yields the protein CASSQTRTPYNEQFF.

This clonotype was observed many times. The DNA of the CDR3 is TGTGCCTGGAGTGTACGGGGTTTGAGCTCTGGAAACACCATATATTTT. It yields the protein CAWSVRGLSSGNTIYF. The chain employs TRBV30 and TRBJ1-3; D is ambiguous. The CDR3 has 16 amino acids. The germline gives CDR1 GTSNPN, CDR2 SVGIG (reference sequence). Trimming took 0 bases from V and 0 from J, leaving 12 bases between them.

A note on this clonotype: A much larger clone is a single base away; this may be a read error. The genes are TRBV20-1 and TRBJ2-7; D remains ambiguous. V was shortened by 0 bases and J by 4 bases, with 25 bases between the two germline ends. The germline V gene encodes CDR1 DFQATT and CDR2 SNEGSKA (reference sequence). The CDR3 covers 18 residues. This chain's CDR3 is CSARDSPALKDNPYEQYF. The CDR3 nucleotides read TGCAGTGCTAGAGATAGTCCGGCCCTGAAGGATAATCCTTACGAGCAGTACTTC.

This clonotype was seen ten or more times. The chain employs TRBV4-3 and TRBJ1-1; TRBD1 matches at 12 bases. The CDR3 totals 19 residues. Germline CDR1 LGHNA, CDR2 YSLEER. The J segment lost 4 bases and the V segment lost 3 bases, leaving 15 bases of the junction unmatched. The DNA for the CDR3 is TGCGCCAGCAGCCACCCCCCCGGGACAGGGGGCGCAAGAGGCACTGAAGCTTTCTTT. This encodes CASSHPPGTGGARGTEAFF.

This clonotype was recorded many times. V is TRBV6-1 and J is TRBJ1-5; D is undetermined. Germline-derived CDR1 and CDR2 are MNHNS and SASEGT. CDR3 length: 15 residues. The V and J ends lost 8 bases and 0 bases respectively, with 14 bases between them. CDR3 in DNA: TGTGCCAGCCGATGGGTACAGAATAGCAATCAGCCCCAGCATTTT. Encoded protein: CASRWVQNSNQPQHF.

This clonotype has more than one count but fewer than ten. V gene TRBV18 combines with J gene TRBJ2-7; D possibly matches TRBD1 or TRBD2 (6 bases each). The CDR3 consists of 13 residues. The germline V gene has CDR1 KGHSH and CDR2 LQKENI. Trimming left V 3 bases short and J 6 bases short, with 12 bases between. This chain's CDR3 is CASSPGGSREQYF. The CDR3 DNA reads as TGTGCCAGCTCACCGGGGGGCTCTCGCGAGCAGTACTTC.